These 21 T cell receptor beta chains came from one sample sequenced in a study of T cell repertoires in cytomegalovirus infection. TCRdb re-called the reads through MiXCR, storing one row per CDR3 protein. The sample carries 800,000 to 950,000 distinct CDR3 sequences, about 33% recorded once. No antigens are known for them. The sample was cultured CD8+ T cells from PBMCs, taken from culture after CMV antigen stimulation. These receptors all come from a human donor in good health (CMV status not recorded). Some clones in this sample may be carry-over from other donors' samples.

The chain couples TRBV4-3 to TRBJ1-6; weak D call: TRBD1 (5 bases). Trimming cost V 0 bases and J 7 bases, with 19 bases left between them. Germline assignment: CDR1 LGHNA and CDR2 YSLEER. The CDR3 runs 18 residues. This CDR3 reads CASSQDLQFRERNSPLHF. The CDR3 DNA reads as TGCGCCAGCAGCCAAGACTTACAATTCAGGGAAAGGAATTCACCCCTCCACTTT.

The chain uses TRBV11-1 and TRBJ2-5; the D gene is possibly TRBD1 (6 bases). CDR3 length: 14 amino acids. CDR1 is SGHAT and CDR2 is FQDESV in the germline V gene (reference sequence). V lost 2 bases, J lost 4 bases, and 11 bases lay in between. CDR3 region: CASSLSGQIETQYF. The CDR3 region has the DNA TGTGCCAGCAGCTTATCGGGACAAATAGAGACCCAGTACTTC.

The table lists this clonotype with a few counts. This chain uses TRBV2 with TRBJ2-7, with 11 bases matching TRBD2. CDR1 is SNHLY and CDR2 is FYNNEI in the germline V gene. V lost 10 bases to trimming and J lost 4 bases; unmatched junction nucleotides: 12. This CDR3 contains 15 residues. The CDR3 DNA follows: TGTGCCACAGAGCCTAGCGGGGGGTCGACTTACGAGCAGTACTTC. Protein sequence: CATEPSGGSTYEQYF.

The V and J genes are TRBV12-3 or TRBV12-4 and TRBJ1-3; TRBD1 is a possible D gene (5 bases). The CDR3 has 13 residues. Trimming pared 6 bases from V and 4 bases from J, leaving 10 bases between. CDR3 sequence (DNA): TGTGCCAGCAGGGGACCGGGGGGAAACACCATATATTTT. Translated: CASRGPGGNTIYF.

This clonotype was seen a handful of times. Here the CDR3 reads CASSPRGTGLGTDTQYF. In DNA form, the CDR3 reads TGTGCCAGCAGTCCCCGGGGGACAGGATTGGGCACAGATACGCAGTATTTT. V is TRBV6-7 and J is TRBJ2-3; TRBD1 matches at 8 bases. TRBV6-7 qualifies as an ORF whose function is uncertain. This CDR3 region has 17 residues. V lost 5 bases to trimming and J lost 1 base; unmatched junction nucleotides: 11.

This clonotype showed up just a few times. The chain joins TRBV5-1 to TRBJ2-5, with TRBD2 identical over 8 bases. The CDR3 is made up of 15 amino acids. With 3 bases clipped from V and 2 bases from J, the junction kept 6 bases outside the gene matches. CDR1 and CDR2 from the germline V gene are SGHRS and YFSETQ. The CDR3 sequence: CASSWTSTRQETQYF. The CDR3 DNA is TGCGCCAGCAGCTGGACTAGCACGCGGCAAGAGACCCAGTACTTC.

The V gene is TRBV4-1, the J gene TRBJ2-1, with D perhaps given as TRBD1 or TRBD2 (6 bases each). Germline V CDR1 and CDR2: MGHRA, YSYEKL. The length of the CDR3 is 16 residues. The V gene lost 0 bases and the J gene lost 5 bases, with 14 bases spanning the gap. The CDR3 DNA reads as TGCGCCAGCAGCCAAGAGGAGGGGGGCTTAAACAATGAGCAGTTCTTC. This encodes CASSQEEGGLNNEQFF.

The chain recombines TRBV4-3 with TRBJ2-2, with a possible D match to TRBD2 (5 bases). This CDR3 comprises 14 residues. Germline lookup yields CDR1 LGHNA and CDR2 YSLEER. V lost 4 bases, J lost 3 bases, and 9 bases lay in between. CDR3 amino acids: CASSPGVYTGELFF. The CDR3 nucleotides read TGCGCCAGCAGCCCCGGGGTGTACACCGGGGAGCTGTTTTTT.

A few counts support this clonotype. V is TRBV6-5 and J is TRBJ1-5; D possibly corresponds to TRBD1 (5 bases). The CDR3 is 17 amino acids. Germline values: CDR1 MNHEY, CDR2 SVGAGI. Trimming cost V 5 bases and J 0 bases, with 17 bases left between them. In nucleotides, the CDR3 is TGTGCCAGCAGTCCGTCCCGGGACCTTTATAGCAATCAGCCCCAGCATTTT. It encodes CASSPSRDLYSNQPQHF.

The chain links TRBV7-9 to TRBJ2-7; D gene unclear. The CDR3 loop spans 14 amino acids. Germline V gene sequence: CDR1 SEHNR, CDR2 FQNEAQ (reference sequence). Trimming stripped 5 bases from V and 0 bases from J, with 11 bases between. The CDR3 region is CASSPPSSSYEQYF. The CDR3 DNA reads TGTGCCAGCAGCCCACCCTCGTCCTCCTACGAGCAGTACTTC.

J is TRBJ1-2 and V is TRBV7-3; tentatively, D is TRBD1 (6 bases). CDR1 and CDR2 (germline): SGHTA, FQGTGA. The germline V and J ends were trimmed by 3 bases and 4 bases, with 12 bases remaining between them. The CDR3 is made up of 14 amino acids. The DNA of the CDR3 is TGTGCCAGCAGCTTCTCAGGGGAAGGCTATGGCTACACCTTC. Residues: CASSFSGEGYGYTF.

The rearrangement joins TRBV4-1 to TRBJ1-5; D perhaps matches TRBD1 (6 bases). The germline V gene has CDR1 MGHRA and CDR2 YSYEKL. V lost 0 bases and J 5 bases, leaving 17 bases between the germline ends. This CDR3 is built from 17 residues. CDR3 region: CASSQDHIGRGDQPQHF. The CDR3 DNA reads TGCGCCAGCAGCCAAGATCATATCGGCAGGGGAGATCAGCCCCAGCATTTT.

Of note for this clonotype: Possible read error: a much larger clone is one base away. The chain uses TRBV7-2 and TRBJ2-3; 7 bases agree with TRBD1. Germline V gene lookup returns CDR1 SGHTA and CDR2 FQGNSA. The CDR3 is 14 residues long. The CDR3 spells CANSPEGGPDTQYF. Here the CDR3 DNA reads TGTGCCAACAGCCCCGAAGGGGGCCCAGATACGCAGTATTTT.

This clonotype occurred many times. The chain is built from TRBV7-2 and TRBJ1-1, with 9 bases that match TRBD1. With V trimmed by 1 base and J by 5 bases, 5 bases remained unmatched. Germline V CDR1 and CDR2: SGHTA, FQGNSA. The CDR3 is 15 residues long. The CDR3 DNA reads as TGTGCCAGCAGCTTAGAAGGGACAGGGAATACTGAAGCTTTCTTT. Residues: CASSLEGTGNTEAFF. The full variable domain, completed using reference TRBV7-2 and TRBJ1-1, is GAGVSQSPSNKVTEKGKDVELRCDPISGHTALYWYRQSLGQGLEFLIYFQGNSAPDKSGLPSDRFSAERTGGSVSTLTIQRTQQEDSAVYLCASSLEGTGNTEAFFGQGTRLTVV.

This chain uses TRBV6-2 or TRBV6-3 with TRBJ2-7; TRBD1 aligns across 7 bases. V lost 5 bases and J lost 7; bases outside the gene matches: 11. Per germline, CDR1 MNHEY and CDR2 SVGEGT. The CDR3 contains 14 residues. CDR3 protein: CASSPPGQYVEQYV. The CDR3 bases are TGTGCCAGCAGTCCCCCGGGACAGTATGTGGAGCAGTACGTC.

The DNA for the CDR3 is TGTGCCAGCAGCACTGGACAGTATAGCAATCAGCCCCAGCATTTT. Its protein is CASSTGQYSNQPQHF. V gene TRBV5-6 combines with J gene TRBJ1-5, with D possibly matching TRBD1 (6 bases). The CDR3 extends over 15 amino acids. V was trimmed by 4 bases and J by 0 bases, leaving 11 bases between them. Germline V gene sequence: CDR1 SGHDT, CDR2 YYEEEE.

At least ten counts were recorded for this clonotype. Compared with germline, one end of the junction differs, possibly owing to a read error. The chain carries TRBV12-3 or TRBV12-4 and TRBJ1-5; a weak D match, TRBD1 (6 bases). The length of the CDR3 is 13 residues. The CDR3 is CASSLGGYQPQHF. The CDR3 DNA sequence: TGTGCCAGCAGCTTAGGGGGGTATCAGCCCCAGCATTTT.

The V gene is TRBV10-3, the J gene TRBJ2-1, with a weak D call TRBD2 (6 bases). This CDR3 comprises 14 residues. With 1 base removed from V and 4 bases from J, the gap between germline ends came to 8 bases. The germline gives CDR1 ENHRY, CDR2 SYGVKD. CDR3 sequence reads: CAISEWDSYNEQFF. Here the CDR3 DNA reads TGTGCCATCAGTGAGTGGGACTCATACAATGAGCAGTTCTTC.

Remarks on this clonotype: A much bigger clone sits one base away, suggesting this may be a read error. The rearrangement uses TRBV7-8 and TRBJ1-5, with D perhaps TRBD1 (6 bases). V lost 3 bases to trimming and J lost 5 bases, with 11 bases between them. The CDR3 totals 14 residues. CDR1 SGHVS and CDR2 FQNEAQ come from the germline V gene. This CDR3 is CASSFGRGDQPQHF. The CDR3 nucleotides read TGTGCCAGCAGCTTTGGGAGGGGGGATCAGCCCCAGCATTTT.

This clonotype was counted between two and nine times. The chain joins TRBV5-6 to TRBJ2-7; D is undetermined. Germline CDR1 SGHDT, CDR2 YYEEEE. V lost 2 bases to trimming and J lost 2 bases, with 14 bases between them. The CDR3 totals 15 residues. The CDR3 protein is CASSFFSVSTYEQYF. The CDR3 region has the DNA TGTGCCAGCAGCTTTTTTTCCGTCAGCACCTACGAGCAGTACTTC.

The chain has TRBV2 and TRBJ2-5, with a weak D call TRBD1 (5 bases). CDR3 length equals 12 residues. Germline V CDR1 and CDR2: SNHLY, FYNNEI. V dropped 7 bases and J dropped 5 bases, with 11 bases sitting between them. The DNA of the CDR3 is TGTGCCAGCAAGGGGTCCTGGGAGACCCAGTACTTC. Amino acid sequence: CASKGSWETQYF. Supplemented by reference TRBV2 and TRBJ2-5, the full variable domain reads EPEVTQTPSHQVTQMGQEVILRCVPISNHLYFYWYRQILGQKVEFLVSFYNNEISEKSEIFDDQFSVERPDGSNFTLKIRSTKLEDSAMYFCASKGSWETQYFGPGTRLLVL.